This is a list of T cell receptor beta chains from one sample in a study of shared clonotypes between healthy human individuals. Clones were sequenced by immunoSEQ multiplex PCR, and TCRdb holds only the in-frame ones, with some missing. The repertoire holds roughly 400,000 clones, with 96% as singletons. Sequencing was done on a sample of memory CD8+ T cells sorted from blood. These receptors all come from a man aged 25-40 years in good health. Both conserved end residues are part of each CDR3. A D gene is named only where the DNA matches it firmly. Some rows mark clone size as missing; the rest say once, few, many or name a class of expanded clone.

v_call	d_call	j_call	clone_size	cdr3_nt	cdr3_aa
TRBV5-6	.	TRBJ2-2	.	TGTGCCAGCAGCCTCAGGGGTTTGGAGCTGTTTTTT	CASSLRGLELFF
TRBV25-1	TRBD2	TRBJ2-2	.	TGTGCCAGCAGTGGGGGAGGGGCGGTCACCGGGGAGCTGTTTTTT	CASSGGGAVTGELFF
TRBV7-6	TRBD2	TRBJ2-5	.	TGTGCCAGCAGCTTATCTGGGCGGGAGTTCGAGACCCAGTACTTC	CASSLSGREFETQYF
TRBV7-2	.	TRBJ2-7	.	TGTGCCAGCAGCTTAGTACAGGCCTACGAGCAGTACTTC	CASSLVQAYEQYF
TRBV5-1	.	TRBJ1-1	.	TGCGCCAGCCGAAGTGGGGCCACTGAAGCTTTCTTT	CASRSGATEAFF
TRBV2	.	TRBJ1-4	.	TGTACACACCACTCGCAGGGAAGAACACAAACTAATGAAAAACTGTTTTTT	CTHHSQGRTQTNEKLFF
TRBV4-1	TRBD2	TRBJ2-7	.	TGCGCCAGCAGCCAAGATAGGGAGCGGGAGTCCTACGAGCAGTACTTC	CASSQDRERESYEQYF
TRBV6-6	.	TRBJ1-3	.	TGTGCCAGCAGTTACTATCAGGGAGGTGGAAACACCATATATTTT	CASSYYQGGGNTIYF
TRBV10-2	.	TRBJ2-5	.	TGCGCCAGCATGGGGGAGAGATCTGGGGGGACCCAGTACTTC	CASMGERSGGTQYF
TRBV5-5	TRBD2	TRBJ2-5	.	TGTGCCAGCAGCTTGTTTAGCGGGATGTACCAAGAGACCCAGTACTTC	CASSLFSGMYQETQYF
TRBV27	TRBD1	TRBJ1-2	once	TGTGCCAGCAGTCGGACGGGACAGATCTATGGCTACACCTTC	CASSRTGQIYGYTF
TRBV18	.	TRBJ2-1	.	TGTGCCAGCTCACTCCTACTGGGGAATGAGCAGTTCTTC	CASSLLLGNEQFF
TRBV20-1	.	TRBJ2-1	.	TGCAGTGCTACGGACGTCAATGAGCAGTTCTTC	CSATDVNEQFF
TRBV28	TRBD2	TRBJ2-1	.	TGTGCCAGCAGTAGCGGGAGCTCCTACAATGAGCAGTTCTTC	CASSSGSSYNEQFF
TRBV4-1	.	TRBJ2-7	.	TGCGCCAGCAGCCAAGACCTGGACAGATACTACGAGCAGTACTTC	CASSQDLDRYYEQYF
TRBV10-2	TRBD2	TRBJ2-7	.	TGCGCCAGCAGACCGGGACTAGCGGGAGAATCAAGATACGAGCAGTACTTC	CASRPGLAGESRYEQYF
TRBV6-5	.	TRBJ1-1	.	TGTGCCAGCAGGGACGACAGGTGGGGCACTGAAGCTTTCTTT	CASRDDRWGTEAFF
TRBV10-2	.	TRBJ2-1	once	TGCGCCAGCAGTGCGACTAGTTCCGAAAATGAGCAGTTCTTC	CASSATSSENEQFF
TRBV10-3	.	TRBJ2-2	.	TGTGCCATCAGTGACGAGGGTAGGAGGTCCGGGGAGCTGTTTTTT	CAISDEGRRSGELFF
TRBV30	TRBD2	TRBJ2-7	.	TGTGCACGGACTAGCGGGAGCAACGAGCAGTACTTC	CARTSGSNEQYF
TRBV2	TRBD2	TRBJ2-7	.	TGTGCCAGCAGTGAATTTGGGACTAGGGAGCAGTACTTC	CASSEFGTREQYF
TRBV27	.	TRBJ2-5	.	TGTGCCAGCAGTCCCCGGGGGCGTACAGAGACCCAGTACTTC	CASSPRGRTETQYF
TRBV5-4	.	TRBJ1-1	.	TGTGCCAGCAGCTTGGAGCCGGGGAACACTGAAGCTTTCTTT	CASSLEPGNTEAFF
TRBV7-9	.	TRBJ2-7	once	TGTGCCAGCAGCTTAGCCTCGGCAGGCTACGAGCAGTACTTC	CASSLASAGYEQYF
TRBV10-3	.	TRBJ2-2	.	TGTGCCATCAGTACAGGGTCTACCGGGGAGCTGTTTTTT	CAISTGSTGELFF
TRBV11-2	TRBD1	TRBJ1-2	.	TGTGCCAGCAGCCTCAGGGACAGGAGTTACTATGGCTACACCTTC	CASSLRDRSYYGYTF
TRBV5-1	.	TRBJ2-3	.	TGCGCCAGCAGCTACACAGGGCGCACAGATACGCAGTATTTT	CASSYTGRTDTQYF
TRBV2	.	TRBJ2-3	.	TGTGCCAGCGGTAACGGGATAGGGGCAGATACGCAGTATTTT	CASGNGIGADTQYF
TRBV5-1	.	TRBJ2-7	.	TGCGCCAGCAGCTTGAGAGGGTCCCGCCCTTACGAGCAGTACTTC	CASSLRGSRPYEQYF
TRBV1	.	TRBJ1-4	.	TGCACCAGCAGCCAAGATAGCGACCGGGACACTAATGAAAAACTGTTTTTT	CTSSQDSDRDTNEKLFF
TRBV5-6	.	TRBJ2-2	.	TGTGCCAGCAGCTTGCCTCTCACCGGGGAGCTGTTTTTT	CASSLPLTGELFF
TRBV10-1	.	TRBJ2-7	.	TGCGCCAGCAGTGCAGGGGGGGCCCCCTACGAGCAGTACTTC	CASSAGGAPYEQYF
TRBV5-1	TRBD2	TRBJ2-3	.	TGCGCCAGCAGCTTGCTAGCGGGGTTCACAGATACGCAGTATTTT	CASSLLAGFTDTQYF
TRBV5-1	.	TRBJ2-2	.	TGCGCCAGCAGCTTGGCCAAGGGAGGTAGTCTCTTGACGGGTCCCGGGGAGCTGTTTTTT	CASSLAKGGSLLTGPGELFF
TRBV28	TRBD1	TRBJ1-6	.	TGTGCCAGCAGTTTGGACAGGGCCAATTCACCCCTCCACTTT	CASSLDRANSPLHF
TRBV28	.	TRBJ2-6	few	TGTGCCAGCAGTCTCTTCCTTGGGGGAACTGGGGCCAACGTCCTGACTTTC	CASSLFLGGTGANVLTF
TRBV5-1	.	TRBJ1-4	.	TGCGCCAGCAGCGCGAACCCGATTGGTCTCGAAAAACTGTTTTTT	CASSANPIGLEKLFF
TRBV5-4	.	TRBJ2-4	.	TGTGCCAGCAGCTCCCCCGGGACACTGAAAAACATTCAGTACTTC	CASSSPGTLKNIQYF
TRBV5-1	.	TRBJ1-3	.	TGCGCCAGCAGTTTGGGCCGAAAATCAGGGGCTGGAAACACCATATATTTT	CASSLGRKSGAGNTIYF
TRBV11-2	TRBD2	TRBJ2-7	.	TGTGCCAGCAGACCAAGCGGGGACGCCTACGAGCAGTACTTC	CASRPSGDAYEQYF
TRBV30	.	TRBJ1-1	.	TGTGCCTTGGCCCCGGGGACTGAAGCTTTCTTT	CALAPGTEAFF
TRBV19	TRBD1	TRBJ2-7	.	TGTGCCAGCCGCCGGGCCAGGGGGACCTACGAGCAGTACTTC	CASRRARGTYEQYF
TRBV10-3	TRBD1	TRBJ1-4	.	TGTGCCATCAGTGAGTCGAAGGACAGGGGTGAAAAACTGTTTTTT	CAISESKDRGEKLFF